The clone carrying this TCR beta chain was counted between two and nine times. These data belong to a study of T-cell reconstitution after alpha-beta-depleted transplantation in children. Unique molecular identifiers were incorporated when the TCRbeta library was constructed. Via MiXCR, TCRdb re-called the PCR reads, giving one row per CDR3 protein. The table records roughly 350,000 distinct CDR3 sequences, about a tenth of them present only once. The CDR3 has 13 amino acids. Germline CDR1 reads MGHRA; CDR2 reads YSYEKL. V lost 0 bases, J lost 12 bases, and 15 bases lay in between. This specimen was PBMCs from the stem cell graft donor, taken from the stem cell graft. The receptor's source is a human donor who donated a stem cell graft to a child with acute lymphoblastic leukemia. The chain couples TRBV4-1 to TRBJ2-7; D remains ambiguous. The CDR3 loop reads CASSQEPISNRYF. In DNA form, the CDR3 reads TGCGCCAGCAGCCAAGAGCCGATTTCTAACAGGTACTTC.